This T cell receptor beta chain was documented in a study of blood T cell repertoires in COVID-19. Study-wide context: Acute and convalescent COVID-19 specimens originated in the United States, Italy and Spain.

V lost 5 bases, J lost 3 bases, and 10 bases lay in between. This CDR3 is built from 13 residues. Measured with immunoSEQ multiplex PCR; TCRdb has only the in-frame clones, and not every one. The sample yields approximately 200,000 clones, roughly 85% seen once. Living in 24 US areas, the participants were between about 18 and 100 years of age. Donors in Cohort 3 counted as recovered after two negative PCRs, clearance, or symptom resolution. The sequencing sample was made of PBMCs or T cells enriched from blood (not recorded which). This sequence was found in a man in his forties or fifties who had recovered from COVID-19. The chain has TRBV12-3 or TRBV12-4 and TRBJ2-5; tentatively, D is TRBD1 (5 bases). The CDR3 region has the DNA TGTGCCAGCAGTCAAGACAGTAAAGAGACCCAGTACTTC. It yields the protein CASSQDSKETQYF.